This is a list of T cell receptor beta chains from one sample in a study of T cell responses to AZD1222 COVID-19 vaccine. Data came from immunoSEQ multiplex PCR; TCRdb stores just in-frame clones and leaves some out. The sample gives 100,000 to 150,000 clones, approximately 92% of which show up once; around 3.1% is in the top ten. The sequences come from peripheral blood, collected on day 0 of AZD1222 vaccination. The receptors stem from an adult in good health. Each CDR3 is given with its conserved first and last residue. The D gene is left open where the match is weak. Not every row has a clone size; where given, it reads once, few, many or a size class.

j_call d_call clone_size v_call cdr3_nt cdr3_aa
TRBJ1-1 - - TRBV7-3 TGTGCCAGCAGCTTATTAGTGAACACTGAAGCTTTCTTT CASSLLVNTEAFF
TRBJ2-7 - - TRBV27 TGTGCCAGCAGGTCTGGGAACGAGCAGTACTTC CASRSGNEQYF
TRBJ2-1 TRBD2 once TRBV9 TGTGCCAGCAGCGTTTCTAGCGGGAGCTCCTACAATGAGCAGTTCTTC CASSVSSGSSYNEQFF
TRBJ1-6 TRBD1 - TRBV28 TGTGCCAGCAGTTTCCACAGGGGTAATTCACCCCTCCACTTT CASSFHRGNSPLHF
TRBJ2-3 - - TRBV4-1 TGCGCCAGCAGCCAAGTGGCAGATACGCAGTATTTT CASSQVADTQYF
TRBJ1-1 - - TRBV2 TGTGCCAGCAGTGCGTTCACTGAAGCTTTCTTT CASSAFTEAFF
TRBJ2-7 - few TRBV12-3/TRBV12-4 TGTGCCAGCAGTTTGGGACTTCACTACGAGCAGTACTTC CASSLGLHYEQYF
TRBJ2-7 TRBD2 once TRBV11-3 TGTGCCAGCAGCTTAGAGGGGACTAGCGGCTACGAGCAGTACTTC CASSLEGTSGYEQYF
TRBJ2-2 - - TRBV30 TGTGCCTGGAATGGCGGGGTCTCTCCCGGGGAGCTGTTTTTT CAWNGGVSPGELFF
TRBJ1-5 TRBD1 - TRBV28 TGTGCCAGCAGGGGAGGACAGGGGGGGCAGCCCCAGCATTTT CASRGGQGGQPQHF
TRBJ1-2 - - TRBV6-4 TGTGCCAGCAGGCGACAGGAAGGGGCTAACTATGGCTACACCTTC CASRRQEGANYGYTF
TRBJ1-4 - - TRBV30 TGTGCCTGGAGAAAGGCGAAGGACTGGGAAAAACTGTTTTTT CAWRKAKDWEKLFF
TRBJ1-1 TRBD1 - TRBV30 TGTGCCTGGAGGGACAGGGTGACTGAAGCTTTCTTT CAWRDRVTEAFF
TRBJ1-1 - few TRBV28 TGTGCCAGCAGTTGGAGGGCTGAAGCTTTCTTT CASSWRAEAFF
TRBJ1-2 TRBD1 - TRBV7-9 TGTGCCAGCAGCTTGGGACAGGCGAACGGCTACACCTTC CASSLGQANGYTF
TRBJ2-7 - once TRBV12-3/TRBV12-4 TGTGCCAGCAGTTTATCAGGTTCTTACGAGCAGTACTTC CASSLSGSYEQYF
TRBJ1-6 TRBD1 - TRBV2 TGTGCCAGCAGTGCCCAGGGGGGCGGCTCCTATAATTCACCCCTCCACTTT CASSAQGGGSYNSPLHF
TRBJ2-2 - - TRBV11-2 TGTGCCAGCAGCTCAAAGCCCGGGGAGCTGTTTTTT CASSSKPGELFF
TRBJ2-3 TRBD2 - TRBV3-1/TRBV3-2 TGTGCCAGCAGCCAAGCGCGGCCTAGCGGGGGGGGCCCCATCCGGTACCACAATGAGTATTTT CASSQARPSGGGPIRYHNEYF
TRBJ1-2 - - TRBV29-1 TGCAGCGCCCTGCGGGGGAACTATGGCTACACCTTC CSALRGNYGYTF
TRBJ2-2 - - TRBV28 TGTGCCAGCAGTTTACTTTCAGCCACCGGGGAGCTGTTTTTT CASSLLSATGELFF
TRBJ1-1 - - TRBV7-9 TGTGCCAGCAGCTCTAGGGTAGGGCAGACTGAAGCTTTCTTT CASSSRVGQTEAFF
TRBJ2-5 - few TRBV27 TGTGCCAGCAGATCCCAAGAGACCCAGTACTTC CASRSQETQYF
TRBJ1-5 - - TRBV28 TGTGCCAGCAGTTTAGGGATACCTTATCAGCCCCAGCATTTT CASSLGIPYQPQHF
TRBJ2-7 - few TRBV7-7 TGTGCCAGCAGCGCCCGGACGGACGGTTACGAGCAGTACTTC CASSARTDGYEQYF
TRBJ1-2 - once TRBV28 TGTGCCAGCAGTCGTTTGCCGGCCGCCTCCCTCATTAACTATGGCTACACCTTC CASSRLPAASLINYGYTF
TRBJ2-7 - - TRBV28 TGTGCCAGCAGCCCCGTCACTCTACGCGAGCAGTACTTC CASSPVTLREQYF
TRBJ2-5 TRBD2 - TRBV6-2/TRBV6-3 TGTGCCAGCAGCCTGGGCCTGGGGAGGGTCGGGGAGACCCAGTACTTC CASSLGLGRVGETQYF
TRBJ1-1 TRBD1 - TRBV9 TGTGCCAGCAGCCCCAAGTCCCGGGACAGGGTACATCATAGGAACACTGAAGCTTTCTTT CASSPKSRDRVHHRNTEAFF
TRBJ1-3 - few TRBV5-1 TGCGCCAGCAGCCCAACGGCCTCTGGAAACACCATATATTTT CASSPTASGNTIYF
TRBJ1-5 - - TRBV5-3 TGTGCCAGAAGCTTGGCATCTGAGTATCAGCCCCAGCATTTT CARSLASEYQPQHF
TRBJ1-2 - - TRBV5-8 TGTGCCAGCAGCTTGGACGATGGCTACACCTTC CASSLDDGYTF
TRBJ2-2 - - TRBV7-3 TGTGCCAGCAGGGGTAGCGCGGTCGGGGAGCTGTTTTTT CASRGSAVGELFF
TRBJ1-6 - - TRBV25-1 TGTGCCAGCAGTCCTACAGGGATGAATTCACCCCTCCACTTT CASSPTGMNSPLHF
TRBJ2-7 - - TRBV2 TGTGCCAGCAGCGGGAGCTCCTACGAGCAGTACTTC CASSGSSYEQYF
TRBJ1-1 - - TRBV7-8 TGTGCCAGCAGCCTGTGGGAGGGGTTAACTGAAGCTTTCTTT CASSLWEGLTEAFF
TRBJ1-1 - - TRBV7-9 TGTGCCAGCAGCCCCGGGGAGCAGACTGAAGCTTTCTTT CASSPGEQTEAFF
TRBJ1-5 - - TRBV18 TGTGCCAGCTCCCCGTCTAGCAATCAGCCCCAGCATTTT CASSPSSNQPQHF
TRBJ2-7 - - TRBV6-5 TGTGCCAGCTACAGCCCTCTCTCCTACGAGCAGTACTTC CASYSPLSYEQYF
TRBJ2-1 - - TRBV30 TGTGCCTGGAAGGGGACTGTCCTCAATGAGCAGTTCTTC CAWKGTVLNEQFF
TRBJ1-2 TRBD1 once TRBV7-2 TGTGCCAGCAGCGTCCGGGACAGGGGGCACTATGGCTACACCTTC CASSVRDRGHYGYTF
TRBJ2-2 - - TRBV3-1/TRBV3-2 TGTGCCAGCAGCCAGGAGGTGATCAGCATCTTGGGCGGGGAGCTGTTTTTT CASSQEVISILGGELFF
TRBJ2-5 - - TRBV7-2 TGTGCCAGCAGCTTAGACCAGGTGGGAGAGACCCAGTACTTC CASSLDQVGETQYF
TRBJ1-2 - - TRBV19 TGTGCCAGTATAGGGGCAGGGACGTATGGCTACACCTTC CASIGAGTYGYTF
TRBJ2-1 - - TRBV5-1 TGCGCCAGCGGGGTCCGCAGGGGATCCGGCGGCAATGAGCAGTTCTTC CASGVRRGSGGNEQFF
TRBJ2-3 - - TRBV4-3 TGCGCCAGCAGCCAAGATGGGGGCCACACAGATACGCAGTATTTT CASSQDGGHTDTQYF